These 29 T cell receptor beta chains were sequenced from one sample in a study of blood T cell repertoires in COVID-19. Produced via immunoSEQ multiplex PCR; TCRdb's table is partial and in-frame only. The table lists approximately 300,000 clones, around 91% of them singletons. Sequencing was done on a sample of PBMCs or T cells enriched from blood (not recorded which). These receptors were taken from a woman aged 18 to 35 with acute COVID-19.

The DNA for the CDR3 is TGTGCCATCAACCCGGGACAGGGGAAGGGCACAGATACGCAGTATTTT. This translates into CAINPGQGKGTDTQYF. The chain recombines TRBV10-3 with TRBJ2-3; the match to TRBD1 covers 10 bases. V lost 7 bases to trimming and J lost 1 base; unmatched junction nucleotides: 8. Germline V CDR1 and CDR2: ENHRY, SYGVKD. This CDR3 spans 16 amino acids.

CDR3 nucleotide sequence: TGTGCCAGCAGCCACGCCCAAAGACAGTTCTACGAGCAGTACTTC. As protein: CASSHAQRQFYEQYF. This rearrangement joins TRBV13 to TRBJ2-7, with D possibly being TRBD1 (5 bases). V lost 5 bases to trimming and J lost 3 bases, with 17 bases between them. CDR3 size: 15 residues. Germline lookup yields CDR1 PRHDT and CDR2 FYEKMQ (reference sequence).

The J gene is TRBJ2-6, the V gene TRBV30; 9 bases line up with TRBD1. Trimming took 3 bases from V and 0 from J; bases not matched to a gene: 12. CDR3 length: 19 amino acids. Per the germline V gene, CDR1 is GTSNPN and CDR2 is SVGIG (reference sequence). Written as DNA, the CDR3 is TGTGCCTGGAGGATAGGGACAGGGACGTTAAGCTCTGGGGCCAACGTCCTGACTTTC. This translates into CAWRIGTGTLSSGANVLTF.

The rearrangement links TRBV25-1 to TRBJ2-7, with TRBD1 matching 11 bases. Germline loops: CDR1 MGHDK, CDR2 SYGVNS. The CDR3 length is 12 residues. Germline trimming cut 7 bases from V and 9 bases from J; bases unmatched to any gene: 5. CDR3 residues: CASKGQGAMQYF. In DNA, the CDR3 is TGTGCCAGCAAAGGACAGGGGGCTATGCAGTACTTC.

The CDR3 coding sequence is TGTGCCATCAGTGAGACTGACGGACGGGAGTCTAACTATGGCTACACCTTC. Protein product: CAISETDGRESNYGYTF. The chain carries TRBV10-3 and TRBJ1-2; no clear D. V was shortened by 2 bases and J by 0 bases, with 16 bases between the two germline ends. The CDR3 is made up of 17 amino acids. Per the germline V gene, CDR1 is ENHRY and CDR2 is SYGVKD.

This clone came up once. The gene calls are TRBV18 and TRBJ1-3; D is possibly TRBD1 (6 bases). Between the trimmed V and J ends, which lost 5 bases and 2 bases, there was a span of 13 bases. Germline lookup yields CDR1 KGHSH and CDR2 LQKENI. The CDR3 runs 15 residues. CDR3 residues: CASSAQQGTGNTIYF. In nucleotides, the CDR3 is TGTGCCAGCTCAGCACAACAGGGTACTGGAAACACCATATATTTT.

V and J are TRBV28 and TRBJ2-7; a weak D match, TRBD1 (6 bases). Trimming took off 5 bases at V and 1 base at J, with 18 bases between the two ends. This CDR3 has 16 residues. Germline values: CDR1 MDHEN, CDR2 SYDVKM. CDR3 loop: CASSDDLDRRSYEQYF. In nucleotides, the CDR3 is TGTGCCAGCAGTGACGACTTGGACAGAAGGTCCTACGAGCAGTACTTC.

The rearrangement joins TRBV9 to TRBJ2-7; 10 bases line up with TRBD1. The J segment lost 7 bases and the V segment lost 0 bases, leaving 7 bases of the junction unmatched. Per the germline V gene, CDR1 is SGDLS and CDR2 is YYNGEE. CDR3 length: 15 residues. In DNA, the CDR3 is TGTGCCAGCAGCGTAGGACAGGGGGCCGCTGGGGAGCAGTACTTC. Translating gives CASSVGQGAAGEQYF.

Regarding this clone: At one end the junction does not follow the germline gene, possibly because of a read error. V usage is TRBV7-7 and J usage is TRBJ2-3; D is possibly TRBD1 (6 bases). The CDR3 runs 14 residues. CDR1 and CDR2 from the germline V gene are SSHAT and FNYEAQ (reference sequence). The CDR3 region is CASSPGQFTDTQYF. The CDR3 region has the DNA TGTGCTAGCAGCCCCGGACAGTTCACAGATACGCAGTATTTT.

The CDR3 sequence is CASSQTQSEQYF. CDR3 in DNA: TGTGCCAGCAGCCAAACACAATCCGAGCAGTACTTC. The chain has TRBV16 and TRBJ2-7; D gene uncertain. Germline values: CDR1 KGHSY, CDR2 FQNENV. The CDR3 runs to 12 residues. Trimming stripped 2 bases from V and 6 bases from J, with 8 bases between. Together with reference TRBV16 and TRBJ2-7, the CDR3 gives the full variable domain: GEEVAQTPKHLVRGEGQKAKLYCAPIKGHSYVFWYQQVLKNEFKFLISFQNENVFDETGMPKERFSAKCLPNSPCSLEIQATKLEDSAVYFCASSQTQSEQYFGPGTRLTVT.

The chain is built from TRBV19 and TRBJ1-5; the D is unclear. Between the trimmed V and J ends, which lost 5 bases and 0 bases, there was a span of 8 bases. The CDR3 sequence is 14 residues long. Germline V CDR1 and CDR2: LNHDA, SQIVND (reference sequence). CDR3 amino acids: CASSVRGSNQPQHF. The CDR3 DNA sequence: TGTGCCAGTAGTGTCCGCGGTAGCAATCAGCCCCAGCATTTT.

The chain employs TRBV27 and TRBJ1-6; 10 positions match TRBD1. There are 17 residues in the CDR3. The germline V gene encodes CDR1 MNHEY and CDR2 SMNVEV (reference sequence). V shed 3 bases and J 1 base; nucleotides not matched to a gene: 3. The CDR3 DNA is TGTGCCAGCAGTTTCCTGGGACAGGGGTCCTATAATTCACCCCTCCACTTT. Translation gives CASSFLGQGSYNSPLHF.

The rearrangement uses TRBV19 and TRBJ1-2; D is unclear. The CDR3 is 12 amino acids. Germline CDR1 reads LNHDA; CDR2 reads SQIVND (reference sequence). V gave up 6 bases and J gave up 7 bases, with 12 bases separating them. The CDR3 nucleotides read TGTGCCAGTAGGGAGTTTGTTAGTGGCTACACCTTC. This gives the protein CASREFVSGYTF.

This clone was counted only a few times. The rearrangement joins TRBV11-1 to TRBJ1-1; D is undetermined. The V gene lost 5 bases and the J gene lost 6 bases, with 16 bases spanning the gap. Germline assignment: CDR1 SGHAT and CDR2 FQDESV (reference sequence). The CDR3 is made up of 14 amino acids. This CDR3 reads CASSSDLQGAEAFF. The CDR3 bases are TGTGCCAGCAGCAGTGACTTACAAGGCGCTGAAGCTTTCTTT.

V and J are TRBV28 and TRBJ1-2, with D possibly matching TRBD1 (5 bases). The germline CDR1 and CDR2 sequences are MDHEN and SYDVKM. The CDR3 is 12 residues long. Trimming stripped 6 bases from V and 5 bases from J, with 10 bases between. The CDR3 DNA sequence: TGTGCCAGCAGCCGGGGGGGTTATGGCTACACCTTC. Amino acids: CASSRGGYGYTF.

The chain employs TRBV13 and TRBJ2-7; no clear D gene. Germline V gene sequence: CDR1 PRHDT, CDR2 FYEKMQ (reference sequence). The CDR3 totals 16 residues. V was pared by 7 bases and J by 3 bases, with 22 bases between. The CDR3 bases are TGTGCCAGCAAACTTAGAAACAGACCGAGAAACTACGAGCAGTACTTC. This sequence encodes CASKLRNRPRNYEQYF.

V gene TRBV11-2 combines with J gene TRBJ1-6, with a possible D match to TRBD1 (6 bases). Between the trimmed V and J ends, which lost 4 bases and 8 bases, there was a span of 12 bases. Germline V gene data show CDR1 as SGHAT and CDR2 as FQNNGV. This CDR3 is 14 amino acids long. CDR3 protein: CASSWTAFDSPLHF. The CDR3 DNA reads as TGTGCCAGCAGCTGGACAGCGTTTGATTCACCCCTCCACTTT. Together with reference TRBV11-2 and TRBJ1-6, the CDR3 gives the full variable domain: EAGVAQSPRYKIIEKRQSVAFWCNPISGHATLYWYQQILGQGPKLLIQFQNNGVVDDSQLPKDRFSAERLKGVDSTLKIQPAKLEDSAVYLCASSWTAFDSPLHFGNGTRLTVT.

The chain couples TRBV6-5 to TRBJ1-1; the D is unclear. The CDR3 sequence is 15 residues long. The germline gives CDR1 MNHEY, CDR2 SVGAGI. With 0 bases removed from V and 0 bases from J, the gap between germline ends came to 8 bases. In DNA, the CDR3 is TGTGCCAGCAGTTACTCGGGCAGAATGAACACTGAAGCTTTCTTT. As protein: CASSYSGRMNTEAFF.

CDR3 region: CAWSTPPGHCSKGQYF. CDR3 nucleotide sequence: TGTGCCTGGAGTACACCGCCGGGACACTGCTCAAAGGGGCAGTACTTC. The rearrangement links TRBV30 to TRBJ2-7; a possible D gene is TRBD1 (6 bases). The CDR3 runs 16 residues. The V gene's germline CDR1 is GTSNPN and CDR2 SVGIG (reference sequence). V was cut by 2 bases and J by 9 bases, with 26 bases left in between.

The chain is built from TRBV7-9 and TRBJ2-1; the match to TRBD2 covers 11 bases. The length of the CDR3 is 18 residues. The V and J ends lost 0 bases and 3 bases, in that order; junction bases with no gene match: 7. Germline CDR1 SEHNR, CDR2 FQNEAQ (reference sequence). DNA of the CDR3: TGTGCCAGCAGCTTAGCCGGGACTAGCGGAGTTTACTACAATGAGCAGTTCTTC. As protein: CASSLAGTSGVYYNEQFF.

The gene calls are TRBV11-3 and TRBJ2-2; maybe TRBD2 (6 bases). There are 13 residues in the CDR3. Germline V gene sequence: CDR1 SGHNT, CDR2 YENEEA. Deletions cut 6 bases from V and 6 bases from J, with 11 bases between. Here the CDR3 DNA reads TGTGCCAGCAGACAAGGAGGGTCCGGGGAGCTGTTTTTT. This translates into CASRQGGSGELFF.

This clone was picked up one time. The CDR3 loop is CASSLQGEMHEQFF. In DNA form, the CDR3 reads TGTGCCAGCAGTCTCCAGGGTGAAATGCATGAGCAGTTCTTC. The chain couples TRBV2 to TRBJ2-1; tentatively, D is TRBD1 (5 bases). With 5 bases removed from V and 8 bases from J, the gap between germline ends came to 16 bases. Germline CDR1 reads SNHLY; CDR2 reads FYNNEI. This CDR3 spans 14 amino acids.

This chain uses TRBV27 with TRBJ1-1, with 12 bases fitting TRBD1. The germline V gene encodes CDR1 MNHEY and CDR2 SMNVEV (reference sequence). V lost 4 bases and J lost 5; bases outside the gene matches: 2. The length of the CDR3 is 14 residues. The CDR3 here is CASSWDRGRTEAFF. The DNA for the CDR3 is TGTGCCAGCAGTTGGGACAGGGGGCGAACTGAAGCTTTCTTT.

V and J are TRBV7-9 and TRBJ2-1, with 13 bases matching TRBD2. Looked up from germline, CDR1 is SEHNR and CDR2 is FQNEAQ (reference sequence). CDR3 length equals 19 residues. With V trimmed by 4 bases and J by 2 bases, 11 bases remained unmatched. CDR3 nucleotide sequence: TGTGCCAGCAGCTCACTAGCGGGAGGGATCAATCCAACCTACAATGAGCAGTTCTTC. It codes for CASSSLAGGINPTYNEQFF. The full variable domain, completed using reference TRBV7-9 and TRBJ2-1, is DTGVSQNPRHKITKRGQNVTFRCDPISEHNRLYWYRQTLGQGPEFLTYFQNEAQLEKSRLLSDRFSAERPKGSFSTLEIQRTEQGDSAMYLCASSSLAGGINPTYNEQFFGPGTRLTVL.

The chain employs TRBV5-1 and TRBJ2-1; 11 bases are shared with TRBD2. V was clipped by 4 bases and J by 5 bases; unmatched bases: 11. The CDR3 runs 17 residues. Germline V CDR1 and CDR2: SGHRS, YFSETQ. CDR3 residues: CASSAGKTSGIHNEQFF. The CDR3 nucleotides read TGCGCCAGCAGCGCGGGGAAGACTAGCGGGATTCACAATGAGCAGTTCTTC.

V gene TRBV5-1 combines with J gene TRBJ1-4; 9 nucleotides align to TRBD1. The CDR3 runs to 17 residues. V lost 0 bases to trimming and J lost 2 bases; unmatched junction nucleotides: 5. Germline V lookup: CDR1 SGHRS, CDR2 YFSETQ. CDR3 nucleotides: TGCGCCAGCAGCTTGGTGGGACAGGGCGCTACTAATGAAAAACTGTTTTTT. This encodes CASSLVGQGATNEKLFF.

J is TRBJ1-1 and V is TRBV12-3 or TRBV12-4; D perhaps matches TRBD1 (5 bases). The CDR3 consists of 12 residues. Trimming pared 7 bases from V and 4 bases from J, leaving 10 bases between. The CDR3, as DNA: TGTGCCAGCAACTTGGGGGGCACTGAAGCTTTCTTT. It codes for CASNLGGTEAFF.

The CDR3 spells CASSPSSYSGRAFF. CDR3 nucleotide sequence: TGTGCCAGCAGTCCCTCATCATACAGCGGAAGGGCTTTCTTT. The V gene is TRBV28, the J gene TRBJ1-1; D remains unclear. CDR1 and CDR2 from the germline V gene are MDHEN and SYDVKM. The CDR3 consists of 14 residues. V was trimmed by 5 bases and J by 11 bases, leaving 21 bases between them.

This clone has just one count. The chain is built from TRBV19 and TRBJ1-2; 8 positions agree with TRBD1. The junction had 5 bases not matched to a gene; V was cut back by 3 bases and J by 2 bases. The CDR3 totals 15 residues. Germline assignment: CDR1 LNHDA and CDR2 SQIVND (reference sequence). The CDR3 region has the DNA TGTGCCAGTAGTATTCTGACAGGGGTGAACTATGGCTACACCTTC. Translated: CASSILTGVNYGYTF.